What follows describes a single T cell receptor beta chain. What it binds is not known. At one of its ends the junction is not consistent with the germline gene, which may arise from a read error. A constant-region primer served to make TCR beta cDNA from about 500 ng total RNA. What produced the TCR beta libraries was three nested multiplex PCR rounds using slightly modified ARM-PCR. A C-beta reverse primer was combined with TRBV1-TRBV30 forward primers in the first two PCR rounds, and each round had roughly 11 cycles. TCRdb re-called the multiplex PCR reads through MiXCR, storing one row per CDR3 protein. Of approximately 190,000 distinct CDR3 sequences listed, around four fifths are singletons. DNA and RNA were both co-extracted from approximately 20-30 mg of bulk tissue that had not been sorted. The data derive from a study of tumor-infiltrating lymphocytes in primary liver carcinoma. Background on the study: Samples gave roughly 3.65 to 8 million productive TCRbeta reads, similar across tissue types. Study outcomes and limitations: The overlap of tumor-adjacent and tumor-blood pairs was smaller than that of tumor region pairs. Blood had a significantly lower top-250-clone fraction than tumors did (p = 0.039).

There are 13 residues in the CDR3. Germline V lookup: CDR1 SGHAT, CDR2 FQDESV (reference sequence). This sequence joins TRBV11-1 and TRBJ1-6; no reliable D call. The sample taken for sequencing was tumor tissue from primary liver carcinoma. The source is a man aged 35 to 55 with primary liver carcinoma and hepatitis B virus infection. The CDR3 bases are TGTGCTAGCACCCGTACACTGGTTTCACCCCTCCACTTT. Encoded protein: CASTRTLVSPLHF.